The TCR beta chain described here comes from a study of T cell responses to AZD1222 COVID-19 vaccine. Study findings and constraints: It was only after the peak T cell response that any repertoires were sampled. Close to half of all spike-specific TCRs reportedly target regions of the variants that are unmutated. The donor group comprised mostly white British people and more females; the analysis possibly underestimated clonal diversity. Baseline seropositivity characterized only six AZD1222 recipients.

Note on this clone: Its antigen is still unknown.

The CDR3 loop spans 10 amino acids. With 1 base removed from V and 11 bases from J, the gap between germline ends came to 5 bases. Germline V lookup: CDR1 MNHNS, CDR2 SASEGT. Sequenced by immunoSEQ multiplex PCR; TCRdb stores in-frame clones only, minus some. The sample has about 120,000 clones, about 90% seen once; the top ten hold approximately 5.1%. This specimen consisted of peripheral blood, obtained on day 0 of AZD1222 vaccination. The sequence was obtained from an adult in good health. The chain is built from TRBV6-1 and TRBJ1-1; D uncertain. The CDR3 region is CASSEGVAFF. The CDR3 nucleotides read TGTGCCAGCAGTGAAGGAGTGGCTTTCTTT.